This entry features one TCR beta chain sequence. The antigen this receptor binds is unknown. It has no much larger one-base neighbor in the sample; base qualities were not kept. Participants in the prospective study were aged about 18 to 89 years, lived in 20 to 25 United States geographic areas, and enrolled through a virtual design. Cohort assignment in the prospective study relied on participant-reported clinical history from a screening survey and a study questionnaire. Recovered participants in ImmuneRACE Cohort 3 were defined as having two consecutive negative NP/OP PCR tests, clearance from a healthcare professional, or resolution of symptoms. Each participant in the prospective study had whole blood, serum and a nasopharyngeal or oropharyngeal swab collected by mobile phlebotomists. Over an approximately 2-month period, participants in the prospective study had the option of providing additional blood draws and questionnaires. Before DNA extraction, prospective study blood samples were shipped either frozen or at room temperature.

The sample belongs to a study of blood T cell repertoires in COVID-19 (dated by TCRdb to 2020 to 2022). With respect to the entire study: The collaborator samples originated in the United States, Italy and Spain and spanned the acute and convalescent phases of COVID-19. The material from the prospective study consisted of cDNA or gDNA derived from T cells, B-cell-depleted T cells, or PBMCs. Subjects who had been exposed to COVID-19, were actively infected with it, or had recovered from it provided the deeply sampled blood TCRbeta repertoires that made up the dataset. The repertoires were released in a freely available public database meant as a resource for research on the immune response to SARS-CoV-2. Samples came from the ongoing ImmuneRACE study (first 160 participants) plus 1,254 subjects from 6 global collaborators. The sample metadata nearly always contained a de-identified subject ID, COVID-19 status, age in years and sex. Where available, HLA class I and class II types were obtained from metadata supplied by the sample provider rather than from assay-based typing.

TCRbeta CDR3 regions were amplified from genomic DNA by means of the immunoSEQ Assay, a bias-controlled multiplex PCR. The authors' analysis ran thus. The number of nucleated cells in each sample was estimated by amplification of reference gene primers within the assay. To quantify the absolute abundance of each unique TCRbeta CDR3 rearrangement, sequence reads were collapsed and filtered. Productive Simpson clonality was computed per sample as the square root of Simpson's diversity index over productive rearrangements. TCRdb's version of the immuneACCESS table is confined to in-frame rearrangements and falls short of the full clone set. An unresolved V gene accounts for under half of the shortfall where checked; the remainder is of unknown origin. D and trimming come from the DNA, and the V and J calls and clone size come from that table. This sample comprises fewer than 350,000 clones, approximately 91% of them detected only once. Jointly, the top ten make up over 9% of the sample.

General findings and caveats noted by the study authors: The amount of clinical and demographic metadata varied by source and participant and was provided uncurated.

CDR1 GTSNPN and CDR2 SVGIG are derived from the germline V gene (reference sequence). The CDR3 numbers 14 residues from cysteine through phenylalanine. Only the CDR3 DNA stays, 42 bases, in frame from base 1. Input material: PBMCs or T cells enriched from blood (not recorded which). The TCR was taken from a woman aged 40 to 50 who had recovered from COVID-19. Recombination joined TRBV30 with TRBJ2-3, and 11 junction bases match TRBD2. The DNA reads TGTGCTGGAGGCATTAGCGGGGGGGCAGATACGCAGTATTTT. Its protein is CAGGISGGADTQYF.